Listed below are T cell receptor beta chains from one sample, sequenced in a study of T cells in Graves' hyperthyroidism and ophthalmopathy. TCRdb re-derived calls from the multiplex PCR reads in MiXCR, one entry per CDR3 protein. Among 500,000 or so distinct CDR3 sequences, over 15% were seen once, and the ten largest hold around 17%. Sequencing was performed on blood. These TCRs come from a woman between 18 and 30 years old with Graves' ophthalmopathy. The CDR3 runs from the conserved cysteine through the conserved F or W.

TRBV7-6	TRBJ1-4	CASSFSGNEKLFF
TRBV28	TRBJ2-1	CASSSVLGGSSYNEQFF
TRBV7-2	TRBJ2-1	CASSPPGVGAGSEQFF
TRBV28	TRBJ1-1	CASSLRVLTGPEAFF
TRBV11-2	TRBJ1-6	CASSPRQGGSPLHF
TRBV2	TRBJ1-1	CASTGQGGTEAFF
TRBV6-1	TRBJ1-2	CASSASPSSGTGGYGYTF
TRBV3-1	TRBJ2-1	CASSHVSGGANEQFF
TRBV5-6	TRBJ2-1	CASRSQGDEQFF
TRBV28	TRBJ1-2	CASSFFALTGAYGYTF
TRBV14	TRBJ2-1	CASSQPGTSGIEQFF
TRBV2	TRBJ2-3	CASSELRGTDTQYF
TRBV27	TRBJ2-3	CASGYGTDTQYF
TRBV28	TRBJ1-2	CASSLSPSNYGYTF
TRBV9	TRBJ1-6	CASGLGGEDNSPLHF
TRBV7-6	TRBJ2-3	CASSLIAADDRGFGAQYF
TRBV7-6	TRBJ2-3	CASSLGGEPDTQYF
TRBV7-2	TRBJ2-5	CASSLGTLAEETQYF
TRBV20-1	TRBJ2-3	CSARDRASTLSTDTQYF
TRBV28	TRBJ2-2	CASSLVEGGFRTGELFF
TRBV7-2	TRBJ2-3	CASSLGGLGTDTQYF
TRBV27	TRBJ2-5	CASSFDGETQYF
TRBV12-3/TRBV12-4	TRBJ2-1	CASSYGDEQFF
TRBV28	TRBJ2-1	CASSSLGTSGRYEQFF
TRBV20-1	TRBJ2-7	CSALHEGDSSSLGEQYF
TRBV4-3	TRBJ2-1	CASSQDSGFDNEQFF